The source of this T cell receptor beta chain is a study of blood T cell repertoires in COVID-19. Study as a whole: Samples of COVID-19 (acute and convalescent) were obtained from the United States, Italy and Spain. T cells, B-cell-depleted T cells, or PBMCs supplied cDNA or gDNA.

J gave up 2 bases and V 7 bases, and 18 bases lay outside the gene matches. The CDR3 loop spans 18 amino acids. Germline assignment: CDR1 MNHEY and CDR2 SMNVEV (reference sequence). In the authors' workflow: Estimated nucleated cell counts came from reference gene primer amplification. Data came from immunoSEQ multiplex PCR; TCRdb stores just in-frame clones and leaves some out. That table gives V, J and clone size, and the DNA gave D and trimming. The table lists 200,000 to 300,000 clones, 80% to 90% of them singletons, with about 4% in the top ten. Sequenced material: peripheral blood. The rearrangement uses TRBV27 and TRBJ1-1; TRBD1 agrees at 8 bases. This receptor was identified in a man between 45 and 60 years old with acute or convalescent COVID-19. The DNA of the CDR3 is TGTGCCAGCAAGGGGCAGGGGGCCAGGTCTGGTCCCAACACTGAAGCTTTCTTT. Protein sequence: CASKGQGARSGPNTEAFF.